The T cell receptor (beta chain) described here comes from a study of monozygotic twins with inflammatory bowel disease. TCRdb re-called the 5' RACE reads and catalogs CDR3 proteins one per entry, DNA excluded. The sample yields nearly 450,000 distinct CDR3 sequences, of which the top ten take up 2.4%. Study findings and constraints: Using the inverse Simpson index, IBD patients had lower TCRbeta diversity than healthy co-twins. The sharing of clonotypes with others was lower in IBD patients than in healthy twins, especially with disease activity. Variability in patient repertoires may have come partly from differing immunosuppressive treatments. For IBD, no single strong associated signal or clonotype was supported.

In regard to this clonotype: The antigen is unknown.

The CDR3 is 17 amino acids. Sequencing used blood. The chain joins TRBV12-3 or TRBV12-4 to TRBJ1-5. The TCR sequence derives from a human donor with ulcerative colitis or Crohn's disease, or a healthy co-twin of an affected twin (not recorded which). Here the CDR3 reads CASSLAVETYSNQPQHF.